The 13 T cell receptor beta chains given below trace back to one sample, sequenced in a study of regulatory T cells in long-lasting Graves disease. Libraries of TCR beta came from iRepertoire HTBI primers plus Arm-PCR of CDR3 regions. Via MiXCR, TCRdb re-called the multiplex PCR reads, giving one row per CDR3 protein. The table has around 460,000 distinct CDR3 sequences, about 22% seen once. As to time point: persistent/refractory GD, antithyroid drugs over 5 years with positive TRAb. From RNA extracted from PBMCs, the TCR library was made. Sequencing was performed on peripheral blood mononuclear cells (PBMCs), taken when the disease was refractory, from a patient treated with antithyroid drugs. The receptors originated from a female donor with Graves disease.

There are a few counts of this clonotype. This chain joins TRBV11-3 and TRBJ2-5; 11 bases align to TRBD2. The CDR3 extends over 15 amino acids. From germline, CDR1 is SGHNT and CDR2 YENEEA. With V trimmed by 4 bases and J by 2 bases, 3 bases remained unmatched. CDR3 sequence (DNA): TGTGCCAGCAGCTCGGGACTAGCGGTTCAAGAGACCCAGTACTTC. Its translation: CASSSGLAVQETQYF. Full variable domain (missing parts from reference TRBV11-3 and TRBJ2-5): EAGVVQSPRYKIIEKKQPVAFWCNPISGHNTLYWYLQNLGQGPELLIRYENEEAVDDSQLPKDRFSAERLKGVDSTLKIQPAELGDSAVYLCASSSGLAVQETQYFGPGTRLLVL.

The table lists this clonotype with a few counts. The chain couples TRBV28 to TRBJ1-3; 7 positions match TRBD1. Germline CDR1 reads MDHEN; CDR2 reads SYDVKM. V shed 7 bases and J 4 bases; nucleotides not matched to a gene: 7. There are 14 residues in the CDR3. The CDR3 nucleotides read TGTGCCAGCATTCGGGACAGTTCCGGAAACACCATATATTTT. Translated, it gives CASIRDSSGNTIYF. The variable domain in full, completed from reference TRBV28 and TRBJ1-3, reads DVKVTQSSRYLVKRTGEKVFLECVQDMDHENMFWYRQDPGLGLRLIYFSYDVKMKEKGDIPEGYSVSREKKERFSLILESASTNQTSMYLCASIRDSSGNTIYFGEGSWLTVV.

This chain uses TRBV11-1 with TRBJ1-1; TRBD1 might be the D (6 bases). Per the germline V gene, CDR1 is SGHAT and CDR2 is FQDESV (reference sequence). V was cut by 4 bases and J by 4 bases, with 19 bases left in between. The CDR3 runs 16 residues. For the CDR3, the DNA is TGTGCCAGCAGCTCGCCTTTGGGCAGGGGCATCACTGAAGCTTTCTTT. Its protein product is CASSSPLGRGITEAFF.

In its sample, this clonotype was seen a few times. Here the CDR3 DNA reads TGTGCCAGTCGACCGGAGGGAGGGATTAATGAAAAACTGTTTTTT. It yields the protein CASRPEGGINEKLFF. The rearrangement joins TRBV19 to TRBJ1-4; no reliable D call. Trimming pared 8 bases from V and 4 bases from J, leaving 17 bases between. Germline V gene lookup returns CDR1 LNHDA and CDR2 SQIVND (reference sequence). The CDR3 length is 15 residues.

This clonotype showed up just a few times. The rearrangement links TRBV30 to TRBJ1-6; 7 bases fit TRBD1. V shed 4 bases and J 10 bases; nucleotides not matched to a gene: 10. Germline V gene sequence: CDR1 GTSNPN, CDR2 SVGIG (reference sequence). This CDR3 is built from 14 residues. The CDR3 spells CAWIRDREESPLHF. The CDR3 bases are TGTGCCTGGATTCGAGACAGGGAGGAATCACCCCTCCACTTT.

There are many counts of this clonotype. The chain employs TRBV12-3 or TRBV12-4 and TRBJ1-6, with TRBD1 as a possible D gene (6 bases). CDR3 length: 15 amino acids. Trimming took 6 bases from V and 7 from J, leaving 16 bases between them. The CDR3 protein is CASRKTGFGNSPLHF. In DNA, the CDR3 is TGTGCCAGCAGAAAAACAGGGTTCGGGAATTCACCCCTCCACTTT.

This clonotype came up many times. This chain joins TRBV9 and TRBJ2-5, with D possibly being TRBD2 (6 bases). CDR1 is SGDLS and CDR2 is YYNGEE in the germline V gene. Trimming took off 0 bases at V and 4 bases at J, with 7 bases between the two ends. The CDR3 totals 13 residues. The CDR3 here is CASSVVGGETQYF. In DNA, the CDR3 is TGTGCCAGCAGCGTAGTCGGGGGAGAGACCCAGTACTTC.

This clonotype has a handful of counts. This chain links TRBV20-1 with TRBJ1-5; tentatively, D is TRBD1 (6 bases). This CDR3 has 15 amino acids. Per germline, CDR1 DFQATT and CDR2 SNEGSKA (reference sequence). V lost 6 bases to trimming and J lost 8 bases, with 23 bases between them. The DNA of the CDR3 is TGCAGTGCCACTGGACCAGGGGAAATAATCAAGCCCCAGCATTTT. Translated: CSATGPGEIIKPQHF.

In this sample, this clonotype turned up many times. The chain couples TRBV28 to TRBJ1-1; tentative D call: TRBD1 (6 bases). The V end lost 5 bases, the J end lost 4 bases, and 17 bases lay between the germline ends. Per the germline V gene, CDR1 is MDHEN and CDR2 is SYDVKM. The CDR3 totals 15 residues. Here the CDR3 DNA reads TGTGCCAGCAGTGACCCAGGGGAGAGGGCCACTGAAGCTTTCTTT. Translation: CASSDPGERATEAFF.

This clonotype occurred many times. The CDR3 here is CASSLASQGHEQYF. CDR3 in DNA: TGTGCCAGCAGCTTAGCTTCTCAGGGCCACGAGCAGTACTTC. The chain recombines TRBV7-9 with TRBJ2-7; perhaps TRBD1 as D (5 bases). This CDR3 is built from 14 residues. Per the germline V gene, CDR1 is SEHNR and CDR2 is FQNEAQ (reference sequence). V was pared by 0 bases and J by 5 bases, with 11 bases between.

The chain employs TRBV7-9 and TRBJ2-5; 8 nucleotides agree with TRBD1. The CDR3 is 15 residues long. V lost 5 bases, J lost 3 bases, and 8 bases stayed unmatched. The germline gives CDR1 SEHNR, CDR2 FQNEAQ (reference sequence). CDR3 amino acids: CASSRGQGGKETQYF. The CDR3 bases are TGTGCCAGCAGCCGCGGACAGGGTGGCAAAGAGACCCAGTACTTC.

This clonotype was seen more than once but under ten times. CDR3 sequence reads: CASSYPHETSGSYEQYF. The CDR3 DNA is TGTGCCAGCAGTTACCCCCACGAGACTAGCGGTTCCTACGAGCAGTACTTC. The chain has TRBV6-5 and TRBJ2-7; 9 positions match TRBD2. CDR1 and CDR2 (germline): MNHEY, SVGAGI. V lost 2 bases to trimming and J lost 1 base; unmatched junction nucleotides: 9. This CDR3 has 17 residues.

This clonotype was detected only a few times. The chain recombines TRBV5-1 with TRBJ2-7; a possible D gene is TRBD1 (6 bases). Germline V gives CDR1 SGHRS, CDR2 YFSETQ. V lost 4 bases and J 1 base, leaving 12 bases between the germline ends. The CDR3 is made up of 14 amino acids. The CDR3 is CASSADGQSYEQYF. The CDR3 DNA follows: TGCGCCAGCAGCGCGGATGGACAGTCCTACGAGCAGTACTTC.